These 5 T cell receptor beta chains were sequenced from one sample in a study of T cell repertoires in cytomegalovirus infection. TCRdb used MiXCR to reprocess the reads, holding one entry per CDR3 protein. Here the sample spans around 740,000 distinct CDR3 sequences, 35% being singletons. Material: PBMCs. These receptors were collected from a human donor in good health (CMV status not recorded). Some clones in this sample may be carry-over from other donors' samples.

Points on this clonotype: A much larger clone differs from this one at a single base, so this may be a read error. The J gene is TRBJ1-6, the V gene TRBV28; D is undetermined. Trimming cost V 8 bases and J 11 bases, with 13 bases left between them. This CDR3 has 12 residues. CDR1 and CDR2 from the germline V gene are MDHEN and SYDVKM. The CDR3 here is CASAVISTPLHF. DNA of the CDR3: TGTGCCAGCGCCGTGATTAGTACACCCCTCCACTTT. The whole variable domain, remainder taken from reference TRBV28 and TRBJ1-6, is DVKVTQSSRYLVKRTGEKVFLECVQDMDHENMFWYRQDPGLGLRLIYFSYDVKMKEKGDIPEGYSVSREKKERFSLILESASTNQTSMYLCASAVISTPLHFGNGTRLTVT.

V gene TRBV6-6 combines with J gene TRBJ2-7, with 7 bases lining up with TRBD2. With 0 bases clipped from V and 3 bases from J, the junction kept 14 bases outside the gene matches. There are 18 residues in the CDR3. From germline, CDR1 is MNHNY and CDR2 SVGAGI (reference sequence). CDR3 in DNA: TGTGCCAGCAGTTACTCTTCCCCGCGGACTAGGGTAAACTACGAGCAGTACTTC. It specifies CASSYSSPRTRVNYEQYF.

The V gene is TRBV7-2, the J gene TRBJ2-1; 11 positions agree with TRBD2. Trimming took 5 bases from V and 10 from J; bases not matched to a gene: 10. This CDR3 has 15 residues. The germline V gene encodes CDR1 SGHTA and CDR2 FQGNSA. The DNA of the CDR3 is TGTGCCAGCAGCGCCACTAGCGGGAGCGGGTCCGAGCAGTTCTTC. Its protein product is CASSATSGSGSEQFF.

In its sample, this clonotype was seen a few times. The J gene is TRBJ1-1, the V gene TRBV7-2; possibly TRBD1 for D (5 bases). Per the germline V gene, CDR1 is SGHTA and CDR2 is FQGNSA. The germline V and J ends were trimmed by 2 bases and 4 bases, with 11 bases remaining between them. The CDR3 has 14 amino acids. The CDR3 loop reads CASSLLGRVTEAFF. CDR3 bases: TGTGCCAGCAGCTTACTGGGGCGGGTCACTGAAGCTTTCTTT.

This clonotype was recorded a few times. The CDR3 nucleotides read TGTGCCAGCAGCCACAACAGGGTTATCTATGGCTACACCTTC. Protein sequence: CASSHNRVIYGYTF. The chain couples TRBV5-6 to TRBJ1-2, with D possibly being TRBD1 (6 bases). Germline-derived CDR1 and CDR2 are SGHDT and YYEEEE. The CDR3 contains 14 residues. Trimming took off 4 bases at V and 4 bases at J, with 14 bases between the two ends.